The entry below describes one T cell receptor (beta chain). The antigen remains undetermined. The data belong to a study of OX40 agonist ivuxolimab in advanced cancers. Overall study: The dose-escalation group included hepatocellular carcinoma, melanoma, renal cell carcinoma and head and neck cancer.

Cycle 7 day 1, cycle 4 day 1, and baseline were the timepoints at which blood was sampled. General study points: Among the lowest peripheral clonal expansion occurred in 0.1-3.0 mg/kg partial responders.

The CDR3 covers 17 residues. V dropped 7 bases and J dropped 3 bases, with 25 bases sitting between them. CDR1 and CDR2 (germline): MDHEN, SYDVKM. The assay was immunoSEQ multiplex PCR, and TCRdb's table has in-frame clones only and misses some. The table records 100,000 or so clones, about 90% of them present only once. The specimen comprised CD4+ or CD8+ T cells sorted from blood, sampled in a trial of the OX40 agonist ivuxolimab. This chain joins TRBV28 and TRBJ2-7; D tentatively reads TRBD1 or TRBD2 (5 bases each). The sequence derives from an adult with an advanced solid tumor such as melanoma, head and neck, liver or kidney cancer. DNA for the CDR3: TGTGCCAGCACTGCAAGTGTGGGTACGGGGACCCTCTACGAGCAGTACTTC. Its translation: CASTASVGTGTLYEQYF.